This paragraph reports one T cell receptor (beta chain). The antigen remains unidentified. This record comes from a study of OX40 agonist ivuxolimab in advanced cancers. Study information: Ivuxolimab, an agonistic anti-OX40 (CD134) antibody, was given to patients. Patients were dosed intravenously with ivuxolimab at 0.01 to 10 mg/kg every 2 weeks.

Study findings and constraints: Among patients with partial responses at 0.1-3.0 mg/kg, clonal expansion was among the lowest. The mean number of expanded clones was higher in CD8+ T cells than in CD4+.

Profiled with immunoSEQ multiplex PCR; TCRdb holds only in-frame clones, not every one. The sample has 45,000 to 60,000 clones; about 88% are singletons. The source was CD4+ or CD8+ T cells sorted from blood, collected in a trial of the OX40 agonist ivuxolimab. The TCR comes from an adult with an advanced solid tumor such as melanoma, head and neck, liver or kidney cancer.

CDR3 sequence reads: CASSRPSPSTGELFF. The CDR3 DNA reads as TGTGCCAGCAGCCGTCCCAGTCCAAGCACCGGGGAGCTGTTTTTT. The gene calls are TRBV7-9 and TRBJ2-2; D is ambiguous. The V gene lost 5 bases and the J gene lost 4 bases, with 14 bases spanning the gap. The CDR3 covers 15 residues. Germline-derived CDR1 and CDR2 are SEHNR and FQNEAQ (reference sequence).